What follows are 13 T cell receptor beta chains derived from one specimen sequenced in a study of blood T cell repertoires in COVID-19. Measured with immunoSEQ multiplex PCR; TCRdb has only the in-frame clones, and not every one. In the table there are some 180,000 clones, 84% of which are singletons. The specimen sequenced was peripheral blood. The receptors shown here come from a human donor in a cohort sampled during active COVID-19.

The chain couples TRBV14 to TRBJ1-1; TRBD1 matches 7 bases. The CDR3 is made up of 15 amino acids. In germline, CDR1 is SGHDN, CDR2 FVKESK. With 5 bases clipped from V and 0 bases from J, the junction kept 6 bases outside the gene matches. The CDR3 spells CASSFGGTVNTEAFF. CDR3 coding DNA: TGTGCCAGCAGCTTCGGTGGGACAGTGAACACTGAAGCTTTCTTT.

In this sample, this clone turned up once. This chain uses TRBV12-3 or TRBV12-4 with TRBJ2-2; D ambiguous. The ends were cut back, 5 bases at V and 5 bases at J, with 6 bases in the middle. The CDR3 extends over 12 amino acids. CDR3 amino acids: CASSRSTGELFF. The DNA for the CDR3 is TGTGCCAGCAGTCGGTCTACCGGGGAGCTGTTTTTT.

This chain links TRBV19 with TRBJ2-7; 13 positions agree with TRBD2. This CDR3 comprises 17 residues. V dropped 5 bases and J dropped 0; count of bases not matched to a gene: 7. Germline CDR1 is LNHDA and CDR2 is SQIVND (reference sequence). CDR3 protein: CASSSGLAGANSYEQYF. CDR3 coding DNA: TGTGCCAGTAGTTCAGGACTAGCGGGAGCCAACTCCTACGAGCAGTACTTC.

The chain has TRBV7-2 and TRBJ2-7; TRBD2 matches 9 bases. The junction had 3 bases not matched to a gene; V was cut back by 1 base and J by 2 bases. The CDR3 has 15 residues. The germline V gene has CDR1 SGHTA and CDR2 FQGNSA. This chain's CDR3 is CASSLVAGEPYEQYF. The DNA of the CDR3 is TGTGCCAGCAGCTTAGTAGCGGGAGAACCCTACGAGCAGTACTTC.

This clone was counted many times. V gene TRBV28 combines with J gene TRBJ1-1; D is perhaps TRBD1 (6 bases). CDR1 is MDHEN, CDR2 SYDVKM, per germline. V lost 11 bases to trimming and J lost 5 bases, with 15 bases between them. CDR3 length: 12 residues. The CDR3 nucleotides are TGTGCCGGTGCGGGGGGGCTTACTGAAGCTTTCTTT. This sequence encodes CAGAGGLTEAFF.

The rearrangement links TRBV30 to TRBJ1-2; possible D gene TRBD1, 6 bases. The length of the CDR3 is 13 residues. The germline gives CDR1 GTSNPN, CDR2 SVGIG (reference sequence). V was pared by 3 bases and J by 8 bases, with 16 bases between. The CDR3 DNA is TGTGCCTGGAGGAGCGGGGGGCGTCGGGGCTACACCTTC. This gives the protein CAWRSGGRRGYTF.

CDR3 in DNA: TGTGCCAGCAGTTACTCCGACAGGGGCCCTCTCTACGAGCAGTACTTC. Residues: CASSYSDRGPLYEQYF. This chain connects TRBV6-5 to TRBJ2-7, with TRBD1 matching over 8 bases. Germline CDR1 MNHEY, CDR2 SVGAGI. The CDR3 totals 16 residues. V shed 0 bases, J shed 3 bases, and the junction held 7 bases outside the gene matches.

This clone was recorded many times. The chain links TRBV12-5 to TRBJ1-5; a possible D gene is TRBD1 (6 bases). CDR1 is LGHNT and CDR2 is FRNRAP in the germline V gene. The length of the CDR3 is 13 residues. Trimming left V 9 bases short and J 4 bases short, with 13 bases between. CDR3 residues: CASSQGGNQPQHF. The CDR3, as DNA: TGTGCTAGCTCACAGGGCGGTAATCAGCCCCAGCATTTT.

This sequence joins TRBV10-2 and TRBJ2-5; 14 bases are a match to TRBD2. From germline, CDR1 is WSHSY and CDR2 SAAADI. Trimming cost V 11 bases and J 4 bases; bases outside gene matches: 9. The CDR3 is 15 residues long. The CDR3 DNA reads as TGCGCCTCCGGGACTAGCGGGAGCAGGGGAGAGACCCAGTACTTC. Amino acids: CASGTSGSRGETQYF.

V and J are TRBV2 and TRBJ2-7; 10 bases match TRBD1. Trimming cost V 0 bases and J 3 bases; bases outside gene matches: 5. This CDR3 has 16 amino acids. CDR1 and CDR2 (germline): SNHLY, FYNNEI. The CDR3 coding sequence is TGTGCCAGCAGTGAAGCGCCCCGGACAGGGGGCTACGAGCAGTACTTC. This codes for CASSEAPRTGGYEQYF.

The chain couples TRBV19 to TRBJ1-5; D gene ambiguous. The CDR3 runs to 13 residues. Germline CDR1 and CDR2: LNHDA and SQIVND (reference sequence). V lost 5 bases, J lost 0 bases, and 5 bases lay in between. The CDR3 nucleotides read TGTGCCAGTAGTGACTATAGCAATCAGCCCCAGCATTTT. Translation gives CASSDYSNQPQHF.

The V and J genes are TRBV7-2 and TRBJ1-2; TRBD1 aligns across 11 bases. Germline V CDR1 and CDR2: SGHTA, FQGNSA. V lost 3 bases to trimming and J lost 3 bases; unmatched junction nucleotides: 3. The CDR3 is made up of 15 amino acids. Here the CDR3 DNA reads TGTGCCAGCAGCTTCCGGACAGGGGGCGACTATGGCTACACCTTC. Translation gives CASSFRTGGDYGYTF.

CDR3 protein: CASSSAGTATYGYTF. In DNA, the CDR3 is TGTGCCAGTAGTTCGGCCGGGACAGCAACCTATGGCTACACCTTC. This rearrangement joins TRBV19 to TRBJ1-2; TRBD1 agrees at 7 bases. The CDR3 extends over 15 amino acids. Germline V CDR1 and CDR2: LNHDA, SQIVND (reference sequence). Germline trimming cut 5 bases from V and 4 bases from J; bases unmatched to any gene: 10.